The following is a T cell receptor (beta chain) sequence with its context. CDR3 length: 16 amino acids. With V trimmed by 5 bases and J by 5 bases, 8 bases remained unmatched. Per germline, CDR1 KGHDR and CDR2 SFDVKD. Primers used for first-strand cDNA, a TRAV- and TRBV-specific set, covered both alpha and beta chains. Both a constant-region primer and a V-primer adapter served to amplify TCRs across 15 to 20 PCR cycles. A single record per CDR3 protein comes from TCRdb applying MiXCR to the reads. The table includes 50,000 or so distinct CDR3 sequences, about a quarter detected once. These data come from a study of low-dose radiotherapy and immunotherapy resistance in tumors. Noted time point: after trial treatment. The treatment here: LDRT plus nivolumab, ipilimumab, low-dose cyclophosphamide and aspirin (RACIN trial).

This chain connects TRBV24-1 to TRBJ1-2, with 12 bases identical to TRBD1. The sequenced sample was PBMCs, obtained after low-dose radiotherapy plus immunotherapy. This TCR was recovered from a male donor with prostate cancer. The CDR3 DNA sequence: TGTGCCACCAGTGGGCCCGGGACAGGGGGCTTGTATGGCTACACCTTC. It encodes CATSGPGTGGLYGYTF.